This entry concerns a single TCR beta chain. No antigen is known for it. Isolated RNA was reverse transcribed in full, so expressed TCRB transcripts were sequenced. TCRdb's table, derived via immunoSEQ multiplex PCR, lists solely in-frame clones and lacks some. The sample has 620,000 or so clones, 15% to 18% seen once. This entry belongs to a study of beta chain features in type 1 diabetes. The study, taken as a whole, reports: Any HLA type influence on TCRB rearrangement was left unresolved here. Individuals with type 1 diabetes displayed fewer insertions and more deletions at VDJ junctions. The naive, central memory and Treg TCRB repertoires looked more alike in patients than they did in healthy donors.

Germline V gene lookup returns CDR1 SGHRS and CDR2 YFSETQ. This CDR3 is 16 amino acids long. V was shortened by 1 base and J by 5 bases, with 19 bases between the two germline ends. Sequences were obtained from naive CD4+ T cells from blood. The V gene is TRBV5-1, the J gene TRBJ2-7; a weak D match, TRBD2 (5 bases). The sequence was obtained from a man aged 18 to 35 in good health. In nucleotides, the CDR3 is TGCGCCAGCAGCTTGTCTTGGAGGCCCGGGAATGACGAGCAGTACTTC. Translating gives CASSLSWRPGNDEQYF. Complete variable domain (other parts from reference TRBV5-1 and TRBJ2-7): KAGVTQTPRYLIKTRGQQVTLSCSPISGHRSVSWYQQTPGQGLQFLFEYFSETQRNKGNFPGRFSGRQFSNSRSEMNVSTLELGDSALYLCASSLSWRPGNDEQYFGPGTRLTVT.